This TCR beta chain was profiled in a study of CD8 T cells in ankylosing spondylitis. Findings and caveats of the study: In reactive arthritis synovial fluid and blood, some motif variants had been reported before. Among TCR beta sequences, a motif of roughly 8 highly homologous variants appeared characteristic of ankylosing spondylitis blood.

There are a few counts of this clonotype. Its antigen is still unknown. Molecular-barcoded quantitative 5'-RACE produced these TCR beta libraries. A single record per CDR3 protein comes from TCRdb applying MiXCR to the 5' RACE reads. This sample has roughly 35,000 distinct CDR3 sequences, with 13% found just once. Germline-derived CDR1 and CDR2 are SGHNT and YYREEE (reference sequence). This CDR3 has 14 residues. V dropped 4 bases and J dropped 4 bases, with 15 bases sitting between them. J is TRBJ2-7 and V is TRBV5-4; either TRBD1 or TRBD2 may supply D (5 bases each). The TCR sequence derives from a male donor with ankylosing spondylitis. The source material was synovial fluid, either unsorted or a sorted T cell fraction (not recorded which). CDR3: CASSATGTDYEQYF. The CDR3 DNA reads as TGTGCCAGCAGCGCGACCGGGACGGATTACGAGCAGTACTTC.